This record looks at one TCR beta chain sequence and its context. What it recognizes is unknown. The sample belongs to a study of early T cells in non-severe SARS-CoV-2 infection. Across the study: RNA in bulk from unsorted whole blood was sequenced, and chains were unpaired. General study points: VDJdb matching skewed toward anti-spike CD8 responses, missing private and CD4 specificities.

Germline V gene sequence: CDR1 SEHNR, CDR2 FQNEAQ (reference sequence). The CDR3 is made up of 12 amino acids. The V end lost 7 bases, the J end lost 3 bases, and 9 bases lay between the germline ends. Separate cDNA molecules each had unique molecular identifiers attached to them. TCRdb itself ran the 5' RACE reads through MiXCR, one entry per CDR3 protein. The sample holds about 98,000 distinct CDR3 sequences, roughly an eighth seen once. This clonotype originated in an adult who was a healthcare worker with PCR-confirmed SARS-CoV-2 infection or an uninfected control (not recorded which). V and J are TRBV7-9 and TRBJ1-2; D remains ambiguous. What was sequenced was whole blood. The CDR3 DNA is TGTGCCAGCACCATCGACCACTATGGCTACACCTTC. Encoded protein: CASTIDHYGYTF.